This T cell receptor (beta chain) was profiled in a study of shared clonotypes between healthy human individuals (dated by TCRdb to 2019 to 2021). Some background on the complete study: Three men and a couple of women, aged 18 to 49 years, made up the cohort. For each donor, three plates each were used for CD4 naive and CD4 memory, two plates were used for CD8 naive, and one plate was used for CD8 memory. To increase sequencing depth and limit assay-specific biases, different laboratories used diverse techniques to prepare libraries and sequence TCR repertoires. Between about 0.8 and 9 billion PBMCs per donor were obtained by leukapheresis. The study deeply sequenced blood TCR repertoires of about five healthy adults to estimate repertoire size and the extent of clonotype sharing between individuals. The full study reports these points: Incomplete sequencing was indicated by rarefaction of sorted-subset datasets, despite the large sequencing depth. Sampling was limited to blood, and TCR repertoires in tissue likely differ from TCR repertoires in blood. Estimated clonotype richness was generally larger for naive than for memory subsets. The genetic and exposure-history diversity represented was limited by the small number of donors. Higher generation probabilities were observed for clonotypes shared by all four sorted-subset donors than for non-shared clonotypes. Sharing across a handful of donors was observed for about 5% of naive CD4, 3% to 3.5% of naive CD8, roughly 2.3% of memory CD4, and around 0.44% of memory CD8 clonotypes. Pairwise subsampling indicated that sequencing depth was expected to affect the degree of clonotype sharing among donors.

The CDR3 measures 13 amino acids from cysteine to phenylalanine. The only DNA kept is the CDR3, 39 bases in frame from the first base. V is cut back by 6 bases and J by 5 bases, with 4 bases in the junction unmatched. The germline V gene supplies CDR1 MDHEN and CDR2 SYDVKM. With respect to this clone: Its specific antigen is unknown. There are no base qualities to consult, and no much larger clone falls within one base. Additional DNA sequences in this sample encode the identical CDR3.

Using the deep immunoSEQ assay, TCR CDR3 regions were amplified from genomic DNA by multiplex PCR. Extracted genomic DNA from each cell subset was distributed evenly across all wells of several immunoSEQ 96-well plates, and each plate was treated as a replicate. For sorted subsets, roughly 200 ng of genomic DNA, equivalent to 25,000 to 30,000 T cell genomes, went into each replicate PCR. Purified libraries were measured with a Qubit 3.0 fluorometer, size-checked on a Bioanalyzer 2100, and measured again with the KAPA Library Quantification kit. Every immunoSEQ 96-well plate was sequenced on a dedicated single-read 150-cycle Illumina NextSeq 550 flow cell. Processing in the source paper ran as follows. Because the immunoSEQ output included only junctional sequences and no quality scores, the filtering could not be the same as the filtering used for full-length reads. To assign V/J genes and CDR3, sequences were annotated using PyIR, a Python wrapper for IgBLAST v1.9, with IMGT germline references. Any read was removed if the V/J assignment was weak (E-value above 1e-6), the CDR3 was missing, or the read contained stop codons, out-of-frame junctions, or ambiguous translated residues. V3J clonotypes were defined as sequences sharing the same inferred V gene, J gene, and CDR3 amino acid sequence. The percentage overlap between two repertoires was calculated by dividing the number of shared unique clonotypes by the size of the smaller repertoire. RTK rarefaction, the Chao1 estimator, and Recon v2.1 estimates of unobserved clonotypes were used to assess repertoire richness. OLGA was used to compute generation probabilities for all TCRbeta clonotypes that the gDNA method yielded from a handful of donors. TCRdb mirrors the immuneACCESS table, restricted to in-frame sequences. Some clones are absent from its copies; in checked studies, under half trace to an unresolved V gene, and the reason for the others is unknown. The DNA was the basis for D and trimming; V, J and clone size are from that table. The sample table shows 550,000 to 700,000 clones, and around 78% are seen once. The ten largest account for around 1.7% of the sample.

The donors were healthy, HIV-negative adults who had no recently reported acute infections or vaccinations. Only Caucasian adults living in Nashville, Tennessee, USA were represented among the donors. CD4+ T cells were enriched by magnetic negative selection; naive cells were then positively selected on CD45RA, and the negative fraction formed the memory subset. After blood collection by leukapheresis, PBMCs were isolated using Ficoll-Histopaque density gradient centrifugation and then cryopreserved in the vapor phase of liquid nitrogen. Analytical flow cytometry was used to check the purity and quantity of each magnetically sorted T cell population. From each sorted fraction, genomic DNA was isolated and quantified by UV absorbance on a Nanodrop 2000c.

This TCR was sampled from a woman in her twenties or thirties in good health. This chain joins TRBV28 to TRBJ1-2; TRBD1 lines up with 9 middle nucleotides. Material: memory CD4+ T cells sorted from blood. The sample's cell subset or site label is to be understood as: CD45RA-negative fraction. Here is the DNA: TGTGCCAGCAGCGAACAGGGGGCGTATGGCTACACCTTC. Its protein reads: CASSEQGAYGYTF.